The clone carrying this T cell receptor beta chain was detected a few times. Its antigen is unidentified. The data originate from a study of identical twins. Study-level points and caveats: Low generation probability was overrepresented in out-of-frame alpha sequences shared by twins. Less excess twin sharing appeared in beta out-of-frame sequences.

This CDR3 is 17 amino acids long. The V gene's germline CDR1 is SGHDT and CDR2 YYEEEE. Germline trimming cut 2 bases from V and 3 bases from J; bases unmatched to any gene: 8. A universal primer site came from template switching; cDNA carried unique molecular identifiers. TCRdb reprocessed the 5' RACE reads with MiXCR, giving one entry per CDR3 protein. The table lists approximately 700,000 distinct CDR3 sequences, 18% of them singletons. This sample also appeared in a second study, on T cells expressing NK-cell markers. This second study says: One observes that, in several donors, these clonotypes were also the leading ones within the CD3+CD56-NKG2C+ fraction.

Material for sequencing was PBMCs. This clonotype was obtained from a woman in her late teens or twenties in good health. This chain links TRBV5-6 with TRBJ1-3; TRBD1 matches at 10 bases. CDR3 sequence reads: CASSLVQTGGGGNTIYF. The CDR3 DNA follows: TGTGCCAGCAGCTTAGTCCAGACAGGGGGCGGTGGAAACACCATATATTTT.